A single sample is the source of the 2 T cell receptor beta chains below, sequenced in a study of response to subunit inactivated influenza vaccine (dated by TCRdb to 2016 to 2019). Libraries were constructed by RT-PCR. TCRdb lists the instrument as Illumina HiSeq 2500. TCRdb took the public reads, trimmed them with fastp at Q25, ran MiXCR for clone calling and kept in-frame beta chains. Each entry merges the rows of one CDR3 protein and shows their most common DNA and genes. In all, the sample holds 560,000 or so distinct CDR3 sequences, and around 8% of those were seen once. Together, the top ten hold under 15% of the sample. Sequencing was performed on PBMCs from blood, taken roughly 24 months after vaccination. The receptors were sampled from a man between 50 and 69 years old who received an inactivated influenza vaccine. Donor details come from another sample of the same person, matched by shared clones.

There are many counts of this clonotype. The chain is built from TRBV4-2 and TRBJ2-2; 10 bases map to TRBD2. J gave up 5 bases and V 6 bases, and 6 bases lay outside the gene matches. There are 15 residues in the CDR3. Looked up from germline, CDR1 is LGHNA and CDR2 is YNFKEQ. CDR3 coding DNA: TGTGCCAGCAGGGTAGCGGGAGGAGGAACCGGGGAGCTGTTTTTT. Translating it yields CASRVAGGGTGELFF.

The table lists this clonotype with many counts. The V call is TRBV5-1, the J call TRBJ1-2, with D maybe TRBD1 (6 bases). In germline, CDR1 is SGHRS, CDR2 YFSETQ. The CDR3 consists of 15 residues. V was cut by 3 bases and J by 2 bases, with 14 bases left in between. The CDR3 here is CASSSTGSENYGYTF. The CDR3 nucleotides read TGCGCCAGCAGCTCTACAGGGAGTGAAAACTATGGCTACACCTTC.